This T cell receptor (beta chain) emerged from a study of blood T cells in healthy people across ages. J gave up 6 bases and V 5 bases, and 9 bases lay outside the gene matches. CDR1 is SEHNR, CDR2 FQNEAQ, per germline (reference sequence). The CDR3 runs to 14 residues. This clonotype was counted at least ten times. A J-beta primer mix and a sample-barcoded 5' primer were used in a second PCR of roughly 6 to 11 cycles. TCRdb passed the 5' RACE reads through MiXCR, listing each CDR3 protein once. This repertoire shows roughly 700,000 distinct CDR3 sequences, 45% to 50% found once; its top ten account for around a third.

Sequencing input: blood. V and J are TRBV7-9 and TRBJ2-7, with TRBD2 identical over 8 bases. The sequence came from a woman aged 55-69 years in good health. DNA for the CDR3: TGTGCCAGCAGCCCCAGCGGGAGCCCCTCCGAGCAGTACTTC. Amino acid sequence: CASSPSGSPSEQYF.